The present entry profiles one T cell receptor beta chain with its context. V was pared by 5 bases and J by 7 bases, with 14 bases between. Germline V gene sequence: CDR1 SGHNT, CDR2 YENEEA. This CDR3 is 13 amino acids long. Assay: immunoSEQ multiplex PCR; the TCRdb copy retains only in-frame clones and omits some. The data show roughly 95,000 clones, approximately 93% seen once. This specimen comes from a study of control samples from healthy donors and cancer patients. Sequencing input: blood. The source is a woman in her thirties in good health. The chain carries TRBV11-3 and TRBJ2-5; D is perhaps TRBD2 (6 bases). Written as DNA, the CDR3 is TGTGCCAGCAGCCTCGGGCGGGACCGGACCCAGTACTTC. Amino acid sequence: CASSLGRDRTQYF.